Here is one T cell receptor beta chain with its context. The data were obtained in a study of blood T cell repertoires in COVID-19. Per the original data handling: Reference gene primers were amplified, and this amplification served to estimate nucleated cell counts. Clones were read by immunoSEQ multiplex PCR, and TCRdb kept only the in-frame ones, dropping some. V and J calls plus clone size are reproduced from that table; the DNA served to infer D and trimming. Altogether under 95,000 clones are present, roughly 85% being singletons, with the ten largest covering approximately 4.6%. The CDR3 extends over 13 amino acids. V dropped 4 bases and J dropped 6 bases, with 10 bases sitting between them. Germline CDR1 reads SGHVS; CDR2 reads FNYEAQ.

The sequenced sample was peripheral blood. The TCR was taken from a human donor in a cohort sampled during active COVID-19. This chain uses TRBV7-6 with TRBJ2-1, with a possible D match to TRBD1 (5 bases). CDR3 residues: CASSYTQGNEQFF. CDR3 nucleotides: TGTGCCAGCAGCTATACTCAGGGCAATGAGCAGTTCTTC.